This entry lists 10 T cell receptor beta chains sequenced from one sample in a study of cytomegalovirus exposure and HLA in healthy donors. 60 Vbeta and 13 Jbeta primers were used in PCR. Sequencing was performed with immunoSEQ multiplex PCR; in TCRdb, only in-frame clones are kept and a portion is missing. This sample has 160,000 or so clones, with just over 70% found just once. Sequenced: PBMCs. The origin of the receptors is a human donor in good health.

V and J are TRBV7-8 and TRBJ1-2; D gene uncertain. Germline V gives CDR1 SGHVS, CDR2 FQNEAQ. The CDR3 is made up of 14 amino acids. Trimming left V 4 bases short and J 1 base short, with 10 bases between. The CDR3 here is CASSSRLGNYGYTF. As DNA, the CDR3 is TGTGCCAGCAGCTCGCGCCTTGGTAACTATGGCTACACCTTC.

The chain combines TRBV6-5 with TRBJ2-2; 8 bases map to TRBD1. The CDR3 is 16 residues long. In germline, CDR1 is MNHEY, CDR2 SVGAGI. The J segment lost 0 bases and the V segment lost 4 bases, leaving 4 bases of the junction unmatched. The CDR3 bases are TGTGCCAGCAGTTGGGACAGGTCTTCGAACACCGGGGAGCTGTTTTTT. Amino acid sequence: CASSWDRSSNTGELFF.

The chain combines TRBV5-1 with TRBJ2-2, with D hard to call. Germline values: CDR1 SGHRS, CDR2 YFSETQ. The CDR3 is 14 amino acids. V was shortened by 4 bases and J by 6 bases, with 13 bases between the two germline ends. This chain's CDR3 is CASSPEPAAGELFF. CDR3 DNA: TGCGCCAGCAGCCCTGAGCCGGCGGCCGGGGAGCTGTTTTTT. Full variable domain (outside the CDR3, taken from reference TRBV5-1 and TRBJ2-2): KAGVTQTPRYLIKTRGQQVTLSCSPISGHRSVSWYQQTPGQGLQFLFEYFSETQRNKGNFPGRFSGRQFSNSRSEMNVSTLELGDSALYLCASSPEPAAGELFFGEGSRLTVL.

DNA of the CDR3: TGTGCCAGCAGGCGGGCAGCTCGCCCGTCCTACGAGCAGTACTTC. It translates to CASRRAARPSYEQYF. This chain joins TRBV11-2 and TRBJ2-7, with D possibly matching TRBD2 (5 bases). Deletions cut 6 bases from V and 1 base from J, with 16 bases between. This CDR3 contains 15 residues. Germline V gene sequence: CDR1 SGHAT, CDR2 FQNNGV. Variable domain in full (rest from reference TRBV11-2 and TRBJ2-7): EAGVAQSPRYKIIEKRQSVAFWCNPISGHATLYWYQQILGQGPKLLIQFQNNGVVDDSQLPKDRFSAERLKGVDSTLKIQPAKLEDSAVYLCASRRAARPSYEQYFGPGTRLTVT.

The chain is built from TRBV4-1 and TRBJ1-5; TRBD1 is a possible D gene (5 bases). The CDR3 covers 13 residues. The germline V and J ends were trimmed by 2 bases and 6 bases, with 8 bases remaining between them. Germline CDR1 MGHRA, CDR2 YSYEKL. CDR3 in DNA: TGCGCCAGCAGCCAAACAGGTAGTCAGCCCCAGCATTTT. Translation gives CASSQTGSQPQHF.

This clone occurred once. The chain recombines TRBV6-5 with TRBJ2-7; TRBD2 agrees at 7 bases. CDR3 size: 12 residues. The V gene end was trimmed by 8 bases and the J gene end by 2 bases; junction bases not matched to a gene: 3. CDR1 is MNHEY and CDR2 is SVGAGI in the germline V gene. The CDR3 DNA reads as TGTGCCAGCGGGGGGGAGACCTACGAGCAGTACTTC. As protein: CASGGETYEQYF.

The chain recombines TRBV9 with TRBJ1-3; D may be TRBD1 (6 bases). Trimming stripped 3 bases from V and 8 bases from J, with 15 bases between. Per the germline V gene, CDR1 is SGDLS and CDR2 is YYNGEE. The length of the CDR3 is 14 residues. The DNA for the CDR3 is TGTGCCAGCAGCGAAGTGGGGGCGCGGGACACCATATATTTT. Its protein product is CASSEVGARDTIYF.

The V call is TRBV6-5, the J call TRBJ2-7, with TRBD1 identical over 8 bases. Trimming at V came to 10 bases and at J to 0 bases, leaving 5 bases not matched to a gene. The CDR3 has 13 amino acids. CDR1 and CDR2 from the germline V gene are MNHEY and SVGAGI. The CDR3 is CATRDRSSYEQYF. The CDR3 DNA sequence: TGTGCCACTCGGGACAGGAGCTCCTACGAGCAGTACTTC.

The CDR3 DNA follows: TGTGCCGCCCAGACTACACGTAATGAAAAACTGTTTTTT. Translation: CAAQTTRNEKLFF. The gene calls are TRBV6-6 and TRBJ1-4, with unresolved D. From germline, CDR1 is MNHNY and CDR2 SVGAGI (reference sequence). V lost 11 bases and J 4 bases, leaving 14 bases between the germline ends. The CDR3 spans 13 residues.

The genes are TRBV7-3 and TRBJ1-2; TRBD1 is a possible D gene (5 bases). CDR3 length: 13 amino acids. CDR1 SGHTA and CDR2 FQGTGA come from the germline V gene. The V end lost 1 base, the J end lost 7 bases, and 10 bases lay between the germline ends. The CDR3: CASSLNQGIGYTF. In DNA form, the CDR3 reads TGTGCCAGCAGCTTAAACCAGGGAATTGGCTACACCTTC.